This TCR beta chain was obtained from a study of blood T cell repertoires in COVID-19. Study in general: Samples taken during acute and convalescent COVID-19 were collected in the United States, Italy and Spain. Nucleic acid was either cDNA or gDNA, and it came from T cells, B-cell-depleted T cells, or PBMCs.

This CDR3 spans 15 amino acids. The V gene lost 2 bases and the J gene lost 5 bases, with 15 bases spanning the gap. The germline gives CDR1 LGHNT, CDR2 FRNRAP. Measured with immunoSEQ multiplex PCR; TCRdb has only the in-frame clones, and not every one. The data show about 93,000 clones, with about nine tenths seen just once and roughly 1.5% held by the top ten. The receptor was derived from a human donor with active COVID-19. The donor label of this sample is uncertain. The sequenced sample was peripheral blood. This chain uses TRBV12-5 with TRBJ2-5, with D possibly being TRBD1 (6 bases). CDR3 sequence: CASGLSTGFGETQYF. The CDR3 region has the DNA TGTGCTAGTGGTTTGTCCACAGGGTTTGGGGAGACCCAGTACTTC.